The next 2 T cell receptor beta chains were all read from a single sample in a study of T cell repertoires in cytomegalovirus infection. MiXCR, run by TCRdb on the reads, gives a single entry per CDR3 protein. The sample records 150,000 to 200,000 distinct CDR3 sequences, roughly 20% being singletons. The material sequenced was PBMCs. The source of these receptors is a human donor in good health (CMV status not recorded). Some clones in this sample may be carry-over from other donors' samples.

The chain combines TRBV11-1 with TRBJ2-2; D is perhaps TRBD2 (5 bases). This CDR3 contains 17 residues. The ends were cut back, 5 bases at V and 3 bases at J, with 19 bases in the middle. The germline V gene has CDR1 SGHAT and CDR2 FQDESV (reference sequence). CDR3 nucleotides: TGTGCCAGCAGCCCTAGCTTAGTGGGTGTGGACACCGGGGAGCTGTTTTTT. Its protein is CASSPSLVGVDTGELFF. Complete variable domain (other parts from reference TRBV11-1 and TRBJ2-2): EAEVAQSPRYKITEKSQAVAFWCDPISGHATLYWYRQILGQGPELLVQFQDESVVDDSQLPKDRFSAERLKGVDSTLKIQPAELGDSAMYLCASSPSLVGVDTGELFFGEGSRLTVL.

The V call is TRBV6-5, the J call TRBJ2-5; D perhaps matches TRBD1 (6 bases). Germline V lookup: CDR1 MNHEY, CDR2 SVGAGI. Trimming left V 6 bases short and J 4 bases short, with 15 bases between. This CDR3 region has 14 residues. In nucleotides, the CDR3 is TGTGCCAGCAGGCAAACAGGGTCGGGAGAGACCCAGTACTTC. Translated, it gives CASRQTGSGETQYF.